A single sample is the source of the 22 T cell receptor beta chains below, sequenced in a study of blood T cell repertoires in COVID-19. Using immunoSEQ multiplex PCR, the repertoire was profiled, and TCRdb retains in-frame clones only, with some absent. The profile shows around 290,000 clones, roughly 89% of them singletons. Sequenced sample: PBMCs or T cells enriched from blood (not recorded which). These receptors were obtained from a woman aged 40 to 50 who had recovered from COVID-19.

The chain links TRBV25-1 to TRBJ1-2; D is unresolved. The V gene lost 4 bases and the J gene lost 2 bases, with 8 bases spanning the gap. Germline V lookup: CDR1 MGHDK, CDR2 SYGVNS. The CDR3 totals 13 residues. CDR3 sequence: CASSGAGNYGYTF. DNA of the CDR3: TGTGCCAGCAGTGGGGCGGGGAACTATGGCTACACCTTC.

The genes are TRBV19 and TRBJ1-2, with no clear D. The CDR3 extends over 14 amino acids. Germline CDR1 and CDR2: LNHDA and SQIVND (reference sequence). V was pared by 1 base and J by 8 bases, with 14 bases between. The CDR3 nucleotides are TGTGCCAGTAGTATAGTGATCGGGGAGGGCGGCTACACCTTC. Its translation is CASSIVIGEGGYTF.

The genes are TRBV30 and TRBJ1-1; D not resolved. V was cut by 1 base and J by 1 base, with 13 bases left in between. The CDR3 sequence is 15 residues long. Germline V gene data show CDR1 as GTSNPN and CDR2 as SVGIG (reference sequence). In nucleotides, the CDR3 is TGTGCCTGGAGTGCTACTCGCGGGCCGAACACTGAAGCTTTCTTT. Translation: CAWSATRGPNTEAFF. Looking up the rest from reference TRBV30 and TRBJ1-1 gives the full variable domain: SQTIHQWPATLVQPVGSPLSLECTVEGTSNPNLYWYRQAAGRGLQLLFYSVGIGQISSEVPQNLSASRPQDRQFILSSKKLLLSDSGFYLCAWSATRGPNTEAFFGQGTRLTVV.

The rearrangement uses TRBV14 and TRBJ2-1, with TRBD2 identical over 11 bases. The CDR3 covers 17 residues. Unmatched junction bases numbered 11, after V lost 3 bases and J lost 7 bases. Germline-derived CDR1 and CDR2 are SGHDN and FVKESK. CDR3 region: CASSQLNSGRAGNEQFF. Written as DNA, the CDR3 is TGTGCCAGCAGCCAGCTCAATAGCGGGAGGGCCGGAAATGAGCAGTTCTTC. Full variable domain (remainder filled in from reference TRBV14 and TRBJ2-1): EAGVTQFPSHSVIEKGQTVTLRCDPISGHDNLYWYRRVMGKEIKFLLHFVKESKQDESGMPNNRFLAERTGGTYSTLKVQPAELEDSGVYFCASSQLNSGRAGNEQFFGPGTRLTVL.

The chain has TRBV19 and TRBJ2-7, with 9 bases aligning to TRBD1. Losses at the gene ends were 5 bases for V and 3 bases for J; bases not matched to a gene: 8. The germline CDR1 and CDR2 sequences are LNHDA and SQIVND (reference sequence). The CDR3 has 15 amino acids. CDR3 nucleotides: TGTGCCAGTAGTCTCGGGACAGGGAAGGGCTACGAGCAGTACTTC. Protein sequence: CASSLGTGKGYEQYF.

This sequence joins TRBV12-3 or TRBV12-4 and TRBJ1-5, with 8 positions matching TRBD1. J lost 7 bases, V lost 3 bases, and 2 bases had no gene match. The CDR3 runs 13 residues. The CDR3 DNA follows: TGTGCCAGCAGTTTGACAGGGGCACAGCCCCAGCATTTT. Translated: CASSLTGAQPQHF.

The V gene is TRBV2, the J gene TRBJ2-5; unclear D gene. The CDR3 covers 14 residues. With 6 bases removed from V and 2 bases from J, the gap between germline ends came to 13 bases. Per germline, CDR1 SNHLY and CDR2 FYNNEI. The CDR3, as DNA: TGTGCCAGCAGCGTAACTGATTTTCAAGAGACCCAGTACTTC. Translating gives CASSVTDFQETQYF.

V and J are TRBV11-2 and TRBJ2-3; TRBD2 agrees at 12 bases. This CDR3 comprises 16 residues. The V and J ends lost 3 bases and 4 bases, in that order; junction bases with no gene match: 5. CDR1 and CDR2 (germline): SGHAT, FQNNGV. CDR3 bases: TGTGCCAGCAGCTTCGGACTAGCGGGAATCGCAGATACGCAGTATTTT. This sequence encodes CASSFGLAGIADTQYF.

This clone came up once. The V call is TRBV12-3 or TRBV12-4, the J call TRBJ2-7; TRBD2 agrees at 9 bases. The CDR3 contains 13 residues. V lost 1 base to trimming and J lost 6 bases; unmatched junction nucleotides: 1. The CDR3 loop reads CASSLVREGEQYF. Here the CDR3 DNA reads TGTGCCAGCAGTTTAGTGCGGGAGGGCGAGCAGTACTTC.

V usage is TRBV18 and J usage is TRBJ2-5; a weak D match, TRBD2 (6 bases). V was cut by 6 bases and J by 5 bases, with 16 bases left in between. Germline loops: CDR1 KGHSH, CDR2 LQKENI. The CDR3 has 14 amino acids. The CDR3 is CASSPMGGRETQYF. The CDR3 DNA reads as TGTGCCAGCTCCCCCATGGGGGGAAGGGAGACCCAGTACTTC. The full variable domain, in which reference TRBV18 and TRBJ2-5 provide the parts outside the CDR3, is NAGVMQNPRHLVRRRGQEARLRCSPMKGHSHVYWYRQLPEEGLKFMVYLQKENIIDESGMPKERFSAEFPKEGPSILRIQQVVRGDSAAYFCASSPMGGRETQYFGPGTRLLVL.

The V and J genes are TRBV30 and TRBJ2-5, with 7 bases fitting TRBD2. The CDR3 is 14 amino acids. Germline V gives CDR1 GTSNPN, CDR2 SVGIG (reference sequence). Trimming took 4 bases from V and 2 from J; bases not matched to a gene: 7. In nucleotides, the CDR3 is TGTGCCTGGAATGCGGGAGACACACAAGAGACCCAGTACTTC. Encoded protein: CAWNAGDTQETQYF.

The chain uses TRBV6-5 and TRBJ1-1; D is perhaps TRBD1 (6 bases). With 6 bases removed from V and 1 base from J, the gap between germline ends came to 15 bases. In germline, CDR1 is MNHEY, CDR2 SVGAGI. The CDR3 extends over 15 amino acids. As DNA, the CDR3 is TGTGCCAGCAGCGGTATTTCAGGGGCGAACACTGAAGCTTTCTTT. This translates into CASSGISGANTEAFF.

The rearrangement joins TRBV29-1 to TRBJ2-3; 13 nucleotides agree with TRBD2. CDR1 and CDR2 (germline): SQVTM, ANQGSEA. This CDR3 spans 19 amino acids. V shed 7 bases, J shed 2 bases, and the junction held 18 bases outside the gene matches. CDR3 protein: CSARLVGTSGVSLTDTQYF. The CDR3 DNA reads as TGCAGCGCACGCCTAGTGGGGACTAGCGGGGTATCACTCACAGATACGCAGTATTTT.

V is TRBV2 and J is TRBJ1-1; 9 bases match TRBD1. This CDR3 is built from 14 residues. Germline V gene sequence: CDR1 SNHLY, CDR2 FYNNEI. Germline trimming cut 6 bases from V and 4 bases from J; bases unmatched to any gene: 6. The CDR3 reads CASRGTGTGTEAFF. The CDR3 nucleotides are TGTGCCAGCAGGGGGACAGGGACGGGCACTGAAGCTTTCTTT.

The gene calls are TRBV30 and TRBJ1-4, with D perhaps TRBD1 (5 bases). CDR3 length: 13 residues. CDR1 and CDR2 from the germline V gene are GTSNPN and SVGIG (reference sequence). Trimming stripped 2 bases from V and 5 bases from J, with 9 bases between. DNA of the CDR3: TGTGCCTGGAGTTGGAGGGGAAATGAAAAACTGTTTTTT. Translating gives CAWSWRGNEKLFF. The variable domain in full, with the rest retrieved from reference TRBV30 and TRBJ1-4, is SQTIHQWPATLVQPVGSPLSLECTVEGTSNPNLYWYRQAAGRGLQLLFYSVGIGQISSEVPQNLSASRPQDRQFILSSKKLLLSDSGFYLCAWSWRGNEKLFFGSGTQLSVL.

V is TRBV7-2 and J is TRBJ1-1, with D hard to call. CDR1 and CDR2 (germline): SGHTA, FQGNSA. CDR3 length equals 15 residues. V was shortened by 1 base and J by 3 bases, with 12 bases between the two germline ends. The CDR3 loop reads CASSLERLRHTEAFF. Here the CDR3 DNA reads TGTGCCAGCAGCTTAGAGCGACTCCGTCACACTGAAGCTTTCTTT.

CDR3: CASRGVFQETQYF. CDR3 DNA: TGTGCCAGCCGGGGGGTCTTCCAAGAGACCCAGTACTTC. This chain links TRBV6-5 with TRBJ2-5; the match to TRBD2 covers 7 bases. V dropped 8 bases and J dropped 1; count of bases not matched to a gene: 4. The CDR3 loop spans 13 amino acids. The germline gives CDR1 MNHEY, CDR2 SVGAGI.

The V call is TRBV28, the J call TRBJ1-5; TRBD1 is a possible D gene (5 bases). V was trimmed by 4 bases and J by 5 bases, leaving 12 bases between them. CDR3 size: 14 residues. The V gene's germline CDR1 is MDHEN and CDR2 SYDVKM. The CDR3 nucleotides are TGTGCCAGCAGTTATGGGGCGAAACATCAGCCCCAGCATTTT. This gives the protein CASSYGAKHQPQHF.

This clone has only one observation. The CDR3 is CASSLGDSAYNEQFF. CDR3 sequence (DNA): TGTGCCAGCAGCTTAGGGGACTCTGCCTACAATGAGCAGTTCTTC. The chain is built from TRBV7-8 and TRBJ2-1, with D perhaps matching TRBD2 (6 bases). V gave up 1 base and J gave up 2 bases, with 9 bases separating them. The CDR3 sequence is 15 residues long. Germline values: CDR1 SGHVS, CDR2 FQNEAQ.

This rearrangement joins TRBV18 to TRBJ2-3; 11 bases align to TRBD1. The V gene end was trimmed by 3 bases and the J gene end by 2 bases; junction bases not matched to a gene: 4. CDR1 and CDR2 from the germline V gene are KGHSH and LQKENI. The CDR3 is made up of 16 amino acids. The CDR3, as DNA: TGTGCCAGCTCACCGGACAGGGGGCCCTCCACAGATACGCAGTATTTT. This translates into CASSPDRGPSTDTQYF.

The rearrangement uses TRBV27 and TRBJ1-5; the D gene is possibly TRBD1 (5 bases). Trimming left V 4 bases short and J 6 bases short, with 13 bases between. Germline V gene sequence: CDR1 MNHEY, CDR2 SMNVEV (reference sequence). CDR3 length: 14 residues. CDR3 DNA: TGTGCCAGCAGTTCGGCTAGGGGTGTTCAGCCCCAGCATTTT. Its translation is CASSSARGVQPQHF.

The rearrangement links TRBV4-1 to TRBJ1-1; 7 positions agree with TRBD1. CDR1 is MGHRA and CDR2 is YSYEKL in the germline V gene. The CDR3 loop spans 15 amino acids. V trimming: 3 bases; J trimming: 5 bases; junction bases outside the gene matches: 9. The CDR3, as DNA: TGCGCCAGCAGCCACCTACAGGGGTTGGAGACTGAAGCTTTCTTT. Its protein is CASSHLQGLETEAFF.